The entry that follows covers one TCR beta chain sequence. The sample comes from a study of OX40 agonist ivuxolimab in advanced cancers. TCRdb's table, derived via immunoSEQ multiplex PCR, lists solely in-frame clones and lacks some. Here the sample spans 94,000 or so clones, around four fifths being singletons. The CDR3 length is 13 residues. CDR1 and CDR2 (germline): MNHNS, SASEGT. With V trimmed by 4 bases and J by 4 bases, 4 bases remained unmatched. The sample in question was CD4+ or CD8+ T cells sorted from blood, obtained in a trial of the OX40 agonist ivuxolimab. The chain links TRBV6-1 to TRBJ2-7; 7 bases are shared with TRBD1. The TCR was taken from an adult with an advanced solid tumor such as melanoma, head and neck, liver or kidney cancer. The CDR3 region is CASSGQGLYEQYV. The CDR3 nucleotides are TGTGCCAGCAGTGGACAGGGATTATACGAGCAGTACGTC.